This T cell receptor beta chain was sequenced during a study of T-cell reconstitution after alpha-beta-depleted transplantation in children. This CDR3 spans 14 amino acids. Germline assignment: CDR1 MNHEY and CDR2 SVGAGI. The germline V and J ends were trimmed by 2 bases and 5 bases, with 7 bases remaining between them. Preparation of the TCRbeta library used unique molecular identifiers. One entry per CDR3 protein results from TCRdb running MiXCR on the PCR reads. The sample shows some 520,000 distinct CDR3 sequences, approximately 32% of them seen only once. This clonotype was counted only a few times.

The V gene is TRBV6-5, the J gene TRBJ1-6; D unclear. The sequencing here drew on PBMCs from the stem cell graft donor, taken from the stem cell graft. This TCR derives from a human donor who donated a stem cell graft to a child with aplastic anemia. This CDR3 is CASSYGQDNSPLHF. As DNA, the CDR3 is TGTGCCAGCAGTTACGGGCAGGATAATTCACCCCTCCACTTT.